These 2 T cell receptor beta chains originate from one sample sequenced in a study of regulatory T cells in long-lasting Graves disease. Investigators prepared the TCR beta libraries by applying iRepertoire HTBI primers and Arm-PCR of CDR3 regions. TCRdb redid the calling of the multiplex PCR reads with MiXCR, one entry per CDR3 protein. The data hold roughly 500,000 distinct CDR3 sequences, with roughly 21% observed a single time. Indicated time point: persistent/refractory GD, antithyroid drugs over 5 years with positive TRAb. Scientists built the TCR library using RNA that was extracted from PBMCs. The sequenced sample was peripheral blood mononuclear cells (PBMCs), obtained when the disease was refractory, from a patient treated with antithyroid drugs. These receptors came from a female donor with Graves disease.

The rearrangement links TRBV29-1 to TRBJ1-2, with TRBD1 as a possible D gene (5 bases). V dropped 5 bases and J dropped 10 bases, with 14 bases sitting between them. The CDR3 spans 11 residues. Germline V gives CDR1 SQVTM, CDR2 ANQGSEA. The CDR3 DNA sequence: TGCAGCGTTACGGGTCAAGGGGACTACACCTTC. Its translation is CSVTGQGDYTF.

This clonotype was observed a handful of times. This chain connects TRBV7-9 to TRBJ1-4; TRBD1 agrees at 7 bases. Germline V lookup: CDR1 SEHNR, CDR2 FQNEAQ (reference sequence). V shed 7 bases, J shed 8 bases, and the junction held 10 bases outside the gene matches. There are 14 residues in the CDR3. Written as DNA, the CDR3 is TGTGCCAGCAACGAAGACAGGGTTGAGGAAAAACTGTTTTTT. This gives the protein CASNEDRVEEKLFF.